Following are 23 T cell receptor beta chains from one sample sequenced in a study of blood T cell repertoires in COVID-19. Method: immunoSEQ multiplex PCR; TCRdb's copy keeps in-frame clones and lacks some. The sample carries over 250,000 clones, around 90% recorded once. Sequenced sample: peripheral blood. Receptors originate from a person under 35 with COVID-19, enrolled during active disease.

The chain is built from TRBV6-5 and TRBJ1-1; possibly TRBD1 for D (5 bases). The CDR3 is 14 residues long. Per germline, CDR1 MNHEY and CDR2 SVGAGI. Trimming left V 7 bases short and J 1 base short, with 13 bases between. This CDR3 reads CASTPGLGNTEAFF. CDR3 nucleotides: TGTGCCAGCACCCCAGGGCTGGGGAACACTGAAGCTTTCTTT.

This clone was counted a single time. The chain carries TRBV6-2 or TRBV6-3 and TRBJ2-1, with 7 bases fitting TRBD2. The trim removed 4 bases at V and 4 bases at J, leaving 10 bases unmatched. The CDR3 is 16 residues long. The germline V gene encodes CDR1 MNHEY and CDR2 SVGEGT. CDR3 DNA: TGTGCCAGCAGTTCCCGGACTAGTCGAAGGTACAATGAGCAGTTCTTC. This sequence encodes CASSSRTSRRYNEQFF.

This clone was picked up one time. This sequence joins TRBV28 and TRBJ1-6, with TRBD1 as a possible D gene (6 bases). The germline V and J ends were trimmed by 2 bases and 9 bases, with 11 bases remaining between them. The CDR3 loop spans 14 amino acids. In germline, CDR1 is MDHEN, CDR2 SYDVKM. CDR3 coding DNA: TGTGCCAGCAGTTTAACAGGGCAGGCTTCACCCCTCCACTTT. Translating gives CASSLTGQASPLHF.

V is TRBV9 and J is TRBJ2-6; 8 bases match TRBD1. V gave up 4 bases and J gave up 2 bases; unmatched junction bases: 8. Germline V CDR1 and CDR2: SGDLS, YYNGEE. The length of the CDR3 is 17 residues. CDR3 nucleotide sequence: TGTGCCAGCAGCCAGTGGACAGGGCTACCTGGGGCCAACGTCCTGACTTTC. Its protein product is CASSQWTGLPGANVLTF.

The chain carries TRBV6-6 and TRBJ2-7; tentative D call: TRBD1 (6 bases). Per the germline V gene, CDR1 is MNHNY and CDR2 is SVGAGI (reference sequence). The V end was cut by 5 bases, the J end by 3 bases, with 14 bases between. This CDR3 comprises 14 residues. The CDR3: CASSGSGEVYEQYF. The CDR3 bases are TGTGCCAGCAGTGGTTCAGGGGAAGTCTACGAGCAGTACTTC.

This chain joins TRBV2 and TRBJ2-7, with TRBD1 identical over 8 bases. Unmatched junction bases numbered 5, after V lost 8 bases and J lost 5 bases. Germline values: CDR1 SNHLY, CDR2 FYNNEI. CDR3 length: 12 residues. The CDR3 sequence is CASGSGGHEQYF. As DNA, the CDR3 is TGTGCCAGCGGTTCAGGGGGCCACGAGCAGTACTTC. The variable domain in full, completed from reference TRBV2 and TRBJ2-7, reads EPEVTQTPSHQVTQMGQEVILRCVPISNHLYFYWYRQILGQKVEFLVSFYNNEISEKSEIFDDQFSVERPDGSNFTLKIRSTKLEDSAMYFCASGSGGHEQYFGPGTRLTVT.

The chain couples TRBV4-3 to TRBJ1-1; D uncertain. Trimming took 0 bases from V and 1 from J, leaving 9 bases between them. The CDR3 has 15 amino acids. The germline V gene encodes CDR1 LGHNA and CDR2 YSLEER. DNA of the CDR3: TGCGCCAGCAGCCAAGATGGACTAGGGAACACTGAAGCTTTCTTT. Its translation is CASSQDGLGNTEAFF.

V gene TRBV9 combines with J gene TRBJ1-1; TRBD1 might be the D (6 bases). The V end was cut by 4 bases, the J end by 0 bases, with 13 bases between. The CDR3 is 15 residues long. Germline V gene data show CDR1 as SGDLS and CDR2 as YYNGEE. This chain's CDR3 is CASSPRGQLNTEAFF. The DNA of the CDR3 is TGTGCCAGCAGCCCTCGCGGACAGTTGAACACTGAAGCTTTCTTT.

The gene calls are TRBV4-1 and TRBJ2-5; D is ambiguous. Germline loops: CDR1 MGHRA, CDR2 YSYEKL. Trimming left V 1 base short and J 0 bases short, with 9 bases between. The length of the CDR3 is 15 residues. The CDR3 protein is CASSQGDAYQETQYF. As DNA, the CDR3 is TGCGCCAGCAGCCAAGGTGATGCGTACCAAGAGACCCAGTACTTC.

The V gene is TRBV7-9, the J gene TRBJ2-1; D is uncertain. V lost 1 base and J 4 bases, leaving 14 bases between the germline ends. CDR1 and CDR2 (germline): SEHNR, FQNEAQ (reference sequence). CDR3 length: 16 amino acids. This CDR3 reads CASSLVLVGAYNEQFF. CDR3 DNA sequence: TGTGCCAGCAGCTTAGTTTTGGTGGGCGCATACAATGAGCAGTTCTTC.

The chain has TRBV2 and TRBJ2-1; 8 nucleotides match TRBD2. The V gene's germline CDR1 is SNHLY and CDR2 FYNNEI. Trimming removed 7 bases from V and 7 bases from J; junction bases left unmatched: 15. The CDR3 sequence is 16 residues long. The CDR3 DNA sequence: TGTGCCAGCAAGGCGGCCACAGGCGGGAGGACGAATGAGCAGTTCTTC. Its protein product is CASKAATGGRTNEQFF.

The CDR3 nucleotides read TGTGCCACCAGTGAGGGACATGAAGCTTTCTTT. Residues: CATSEGHEAFF. The chain is built from TRBV24-1 and TRBJ1-1, with D possibly TRBD1 on 6 matching bases. Deletions cut 4 bases from V and 7 bases from J, with 6 bases between. Germline V gene sequence: CDR1 KGHDR, CDR2 SFDVKD. There are 11 residues in the CDR3.

This chain joins TRBV2 and TRBJ2-6; the match to TRBD1 covers 10 bases. The CDR3 has 18 amino acids. Looked up from germline, CDR1 is SNHLY and CDR2 is FYNNEI. V shed 5 bases and J 1 base; nucleotides not matched to a gene: 8. This chain's CDR3 is CASSFRTGGPSGANVLTF. The DNA for the CDR3 is TGTGCCAGCAGTTTCAGGACAGGGGGGCCTTCTGGGGCCAACGTCCTGACTTTC.

V gene TRBV30 combines with J gene TRBJ2-7; 8 bases align to TRBD2. The germline V gene has CDR1 GTSNPN and CDR2 SVGIG (reference sequence). CDR3 length equals 14 residues. For the CDR3, the DNA is TGTGCGATGGAGACCCTAGCGGGCCCCTACGAGCAGTACTTC. It yields the protein CAMETLAGPYEQYF.

The chain combines TRBV10-3 with TRBJ1-1; D not resolved. V was trimmed by 10 bases and J by 9 bases, leaving 24 bases between them. Germline V gene data show CDR1 as ENHRY and CDR2 as SYGVKD. This CDR3 is built from 14 residues. In nucleotides, the CDR3 is TGTGCCACACTAACGACTGAGAATCCGTTGCAAGCTTTCTTT. Translating it yields CATLTTENPLQAFF.

The chain combines TRBV7-9 with TRBJ2-3; 8 bases line up with TRBD2. With 5 bases clipped from V and 4 bases from J, the junction kept 14 bases outside the gene matches. This CDR3 is built from 17 residues. Germline V gene lookup returns CDR1 SEHNR and CDR2 FQNEAQ (reference sequence). CDR3 loop: CASSPRSGRAGSDTQYF. CDR3 DNA: TGTGCCAGCAGCCCTAGATCCGGGAGGGCCGGGTCAGATACGCAGTATTTT.

V usage is TRBV5-4 and J usage is TRBJ2-7; 10 bases match TRBD1. The CDR3 has 14 amino acids. The V gene end was trimmed by 4 bases and the J gene end by 0 bases; junction bases not matched to a gene: 1. Germline-derived CDR1 and CDR2 are SGHNT and YYREEE (reference sequence). The CDR3 nucleotides are TGTGCCAGCAGCGACAGGGGGCACTCCTACGAGCAGTACTTC. Translated: CASSDRGHSYEQYF.

The gene calls are TRBV6-6 and TRBJ1-1, with 7 positions matching TRBD1. V lost 6 bases and J lost 4; bases outside the gene matches: 11. The CDR3 spans 15 residues. CDR1 MNHNY and CDR2 SVGAGI come from the germline V gene (reference sequence). DNA of the CDR3: TGTGCCAGCAGCAAGGGACAGCTCGAGGGCACTGAAGCTTTCTTT. Protein sequence: CASSKGQLEGTEAFF.

The rearrangement links TRBV2 to TRBJ2-2; D is uncertain. Looked up from germline, CDR1 is SNHLY and CDR2 is FYNNEI. The CDR3 is 15 residues long. Trimming took off 4 bases at V and 2 bases at J, with 11 bases between the two ends. In DNA, the CDR3 is TGTGCCAGCAGTGGTCAGATTTCAAACACCGGGGAGCTGTTTTTT. It encodes CASSGQISNTGELFF.

In the case of this clone: Other DNA sequences in this sample translate to the same CDR3. J is TRBJ2-6 and V is TRBV24-1; D call uncertain. The CDR3 consists of 15 residues. The V and J ends lost 2 bases and 0 bases respectively, with 4 bases between them. Germline values: CDR1 KGHDR, CDR2 SFDVKD. CDR3 coding DNA: TGTGCCACCAGTGATTCGGTCTCTGGGGCCAACGTCCTGACTTTC. Encoded protein: CATSDSVSGANVLTF.

This sequence joins TRBV28 and TRBJ2-6; TRBD1 aligns across 9 bases. The CDR3 spans 16 residues. V was pared by 8 bases and J by 3 bases, with 8 bases of the junction left unmatched. Germline V gene sequence: CDR1 MDHEN, CDR2 SYDVKM. The CDR3 bases are TGTGCCAGCGGCCCACAGGGGGCATATGGGGCCAACGTCCTGACTTTC. The encoded protein is CASGPQGAYGANVLTF.

This clone was detected only once. This chain's CDR3 is CASSQAGIGQGRSGANVLTF. Written as DNA, the CDR3 is TGCGCCAGCAGCCAGGCGGGAATCGGACAGGGAAGATCTGGGGCCAACGTCCTGACTTTC. V gene TRBV4-1 combines with J gene TRBJ2-6, with TRBD1 matching 8 bases. Germline CDR1 and CDR2: MGHRA and YSYEKL. J was trimmed by 1 base and V by 3 bases; bases with no gene match: 14. This CDR3 spans 20 amino acids.

This clone was detected once. V is TRBV2 and J is TRBJ1-2; D remains ambiguous. Germline V gene data show CDR1 as SNHLY and CDR2 as FYNNEI. The germline V and J ends were trimmed by 6 bases and 14 bases, with 16 bases remaining between them. This CDR3 is 11 amino acids long. The CDR3 loop reads CASRYTVDRTF. As DNA, the CDR3 is TGTGCCAGCAGATATACAGTGGATCGAACCTTC.